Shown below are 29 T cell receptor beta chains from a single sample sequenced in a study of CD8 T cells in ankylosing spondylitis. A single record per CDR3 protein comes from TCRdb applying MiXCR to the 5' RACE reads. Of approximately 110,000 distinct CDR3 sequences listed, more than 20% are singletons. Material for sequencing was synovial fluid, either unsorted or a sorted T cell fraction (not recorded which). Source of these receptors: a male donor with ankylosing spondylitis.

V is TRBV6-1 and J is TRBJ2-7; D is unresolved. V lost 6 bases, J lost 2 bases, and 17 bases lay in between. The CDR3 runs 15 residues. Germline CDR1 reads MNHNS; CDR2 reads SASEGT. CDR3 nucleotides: TGTGCCAGCAGCCCCGCTCGAGGCTTTACCTACGAGCAGTACTTC. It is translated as CASSPARGFTYEQYF.

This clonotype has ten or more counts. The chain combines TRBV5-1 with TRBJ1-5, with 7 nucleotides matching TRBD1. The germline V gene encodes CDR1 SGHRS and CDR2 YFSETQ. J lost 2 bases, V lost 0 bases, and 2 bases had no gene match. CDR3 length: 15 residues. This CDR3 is CASSLEGARNQPQHF. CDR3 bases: TGCGCCAGCAGCTTGGAGGGGGCTCGCAATCAGCCCCAGCATTTT.

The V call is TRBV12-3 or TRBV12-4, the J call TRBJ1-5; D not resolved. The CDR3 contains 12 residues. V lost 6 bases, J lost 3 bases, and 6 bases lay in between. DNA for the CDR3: TGTGCCAGCAGCGGAGCCAATCAGCCCCAGCATTTT. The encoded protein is CASSGANQPQHF.

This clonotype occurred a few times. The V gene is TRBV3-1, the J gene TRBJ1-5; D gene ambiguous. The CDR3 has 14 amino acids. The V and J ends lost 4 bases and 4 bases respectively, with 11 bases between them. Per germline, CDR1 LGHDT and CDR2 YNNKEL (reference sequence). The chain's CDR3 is CASSLDLRNQPQHF. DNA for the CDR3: TGTGCCAGCAGCCTCGACTTAAGGAATCAGCCCCAGCATTTT.

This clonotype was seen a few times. CDR3 sequence: CASSLGGEYIQYF. CDR3 bases: TGTGCCAGCAGCTTGGGGGGAGAGTACATTCAGTACTTC. The J gene is TRBJ2-4, the V gene TRBV7-2; D might be TRBD2 (6 bases). The CDR3 runs to 13 residues. Germline V gene sequence: CDR1 SGHTA, CDR2 FQGNSA. Trimming removed 3 bases from V and 8 bases from J, with 11 bases in between.

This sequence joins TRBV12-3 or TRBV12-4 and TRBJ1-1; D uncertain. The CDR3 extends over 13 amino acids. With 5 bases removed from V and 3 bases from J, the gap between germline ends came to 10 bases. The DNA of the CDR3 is TGTGCCAGCAGTCGTAAGGGTTACACTGAAGCTTTCTTT. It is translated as CASSRKGYTEAFF.

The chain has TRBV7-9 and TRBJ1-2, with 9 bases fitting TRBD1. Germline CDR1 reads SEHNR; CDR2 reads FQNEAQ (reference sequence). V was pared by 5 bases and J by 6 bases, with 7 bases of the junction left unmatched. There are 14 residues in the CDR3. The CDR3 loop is CASSLGQGSNGYTF. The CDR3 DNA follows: TGTGCCAGCAGCCTGGGACAGGGCAGTAATGGCTACACCTTC.

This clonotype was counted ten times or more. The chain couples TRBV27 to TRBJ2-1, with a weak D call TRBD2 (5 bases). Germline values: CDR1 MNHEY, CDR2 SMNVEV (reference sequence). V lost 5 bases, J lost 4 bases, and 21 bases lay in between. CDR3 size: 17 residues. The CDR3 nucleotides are TGTGCCAGCAGTCGAGACAAGGGAGTAGGGTCTTACAATGAGCAGTTCTTC. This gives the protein CASSRDKGVGSYNEQFF.

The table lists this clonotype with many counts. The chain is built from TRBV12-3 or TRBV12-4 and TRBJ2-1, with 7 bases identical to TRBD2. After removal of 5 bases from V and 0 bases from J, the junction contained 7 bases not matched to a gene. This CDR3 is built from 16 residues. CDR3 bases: TGTGCCAGCAGTGGAGGGACTACGAGCTCCTACAATGAGCAGTTCTTC. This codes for CASSGGTTSSYNEQFF.

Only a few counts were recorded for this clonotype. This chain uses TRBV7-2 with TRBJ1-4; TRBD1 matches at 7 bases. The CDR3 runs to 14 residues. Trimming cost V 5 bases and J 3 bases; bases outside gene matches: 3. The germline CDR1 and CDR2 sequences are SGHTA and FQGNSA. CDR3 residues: CASSIGQANEKLFF. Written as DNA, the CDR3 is TGTGCCAGCAGCATCGGACAGGCTAATGAAAAACTGTTTTTT.

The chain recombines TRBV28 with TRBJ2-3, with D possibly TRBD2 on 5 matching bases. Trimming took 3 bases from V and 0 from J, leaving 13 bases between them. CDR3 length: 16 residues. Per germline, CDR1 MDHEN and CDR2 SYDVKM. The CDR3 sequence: CASSFSAGLSTDTQYF. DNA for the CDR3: TGTGCCAGCAGTTTCAGTGCGGGTTTAAGCACAGATACGCAGTATTTT.

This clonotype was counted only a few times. CDR3 DNA sequence: TGTGCCAGCAGCTTAGAGTTCGGGGGTGAAGAGACCCAGTACTTC. Translation gives CASSLEFGGEETQYF. The chain employs TRBV7-6 and TRBJ2-5; possible D gene TRBD2, 6 bases. The CDR3 length is 15 residues. Germline CDR1 SGHVS, CDR2 FNYEAQ. V lost 1 base to trimming and J lost 3 bases, with 12 bases between them.

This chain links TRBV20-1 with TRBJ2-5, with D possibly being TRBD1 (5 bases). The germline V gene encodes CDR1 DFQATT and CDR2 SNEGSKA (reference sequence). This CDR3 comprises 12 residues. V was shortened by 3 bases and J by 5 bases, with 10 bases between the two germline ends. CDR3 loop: CSASVTGETQYF. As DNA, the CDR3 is TGCAGTGCTAGTGTAACAGGCGAGACCCAGTACTTC.

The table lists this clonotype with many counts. CDR3 coding DNA: TGTGCCACCAGCCCGCGGACTAGCGGGAGCGGAGAGACCCAGTACTTC. Translated, it gives CATSPRTSGSGETQYF. The chain combines TRBV15 with TRBJ2-5; 13 bases are shared with TRBD2. The CDR3 sequence is 16 residues long. Unmatched junction bases numbered 7, after V lost 5 bases and J lost 4 bases. Germline V lookup: CDR1 LNHNV, CDR2 YYDKDF (reference sequence). The whole variable domain, filled in from reference TRBV15 and TRBJ2-5, reads DAMVIQNPRYQVTQFGKPVTLSCSQTLNHNVMYWYQQKSSQAPKLLFHYYDKDFNNEADTPDNFQSRRPNTSFCFLDIRSPGLGDTAMYLCATSPRTSGSGETQYFGPGTRLLVL.

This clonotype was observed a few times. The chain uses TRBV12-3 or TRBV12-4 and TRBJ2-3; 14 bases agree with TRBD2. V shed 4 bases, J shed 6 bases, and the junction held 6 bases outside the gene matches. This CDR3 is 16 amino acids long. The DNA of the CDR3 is TGTGCCAGCAGTTCGACTAGCGGGAGGGAGTGGGATACGCAGTATTTT. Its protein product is CASSSTSGREWDTQYF.

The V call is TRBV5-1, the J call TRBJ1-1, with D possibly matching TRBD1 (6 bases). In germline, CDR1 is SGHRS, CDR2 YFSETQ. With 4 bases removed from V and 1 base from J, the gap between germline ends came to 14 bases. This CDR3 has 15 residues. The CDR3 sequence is CASSERRGRNTEAFF. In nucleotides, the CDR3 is TGCGCCAGCAGCGAACGAAGGGGGAGGAACACTGAAGCTTTCTTT.

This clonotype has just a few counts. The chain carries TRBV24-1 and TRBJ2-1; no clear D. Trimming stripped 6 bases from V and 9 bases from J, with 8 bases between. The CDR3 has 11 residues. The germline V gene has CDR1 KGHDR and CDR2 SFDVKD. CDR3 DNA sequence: TGTGCCACCAGTTTTAGGACTGAGCAGTTCTTC. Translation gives CATSFRTEQFF.

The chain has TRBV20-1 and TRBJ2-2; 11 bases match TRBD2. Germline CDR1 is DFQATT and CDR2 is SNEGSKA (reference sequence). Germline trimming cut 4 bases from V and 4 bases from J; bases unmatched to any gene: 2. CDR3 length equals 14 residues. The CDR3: CSAIAGGSTGELFF. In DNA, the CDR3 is TGCAGTGCTATAGCGGGAGGGAGCACCGGGGAGCTGTTTTTT.

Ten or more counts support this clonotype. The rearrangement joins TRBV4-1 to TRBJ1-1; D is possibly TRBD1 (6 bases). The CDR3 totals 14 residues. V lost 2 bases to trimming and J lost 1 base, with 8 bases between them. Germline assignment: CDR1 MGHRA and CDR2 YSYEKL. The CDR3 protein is CASSQWTANTEAFF. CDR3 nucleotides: TGCGCCAGCAGCCAATGGACAGCGAACACTGAAGCTTTCTTT.

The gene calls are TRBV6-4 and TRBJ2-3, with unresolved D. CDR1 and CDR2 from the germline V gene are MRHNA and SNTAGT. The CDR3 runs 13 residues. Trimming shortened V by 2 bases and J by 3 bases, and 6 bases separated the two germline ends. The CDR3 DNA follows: TGTGCCAGCAGTGACGGCGTTACAGATACGCAGTATTTT. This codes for CASSDGVTDTQYF.

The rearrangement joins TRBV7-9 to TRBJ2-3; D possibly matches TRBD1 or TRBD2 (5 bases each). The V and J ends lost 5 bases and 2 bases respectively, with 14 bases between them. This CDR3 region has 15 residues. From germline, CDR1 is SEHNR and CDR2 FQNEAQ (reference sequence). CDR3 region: CASSQPGRITDTQYF. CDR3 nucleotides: TGTGCCAGCAGCCAACCGGGACGGATCACAGATACGCAGTATTTT.

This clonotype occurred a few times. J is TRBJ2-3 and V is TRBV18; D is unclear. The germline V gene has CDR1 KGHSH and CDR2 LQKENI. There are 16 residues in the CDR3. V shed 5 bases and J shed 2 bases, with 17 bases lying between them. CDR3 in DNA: TGTGCCAGCTCATTTTACATGCCCCTCAACACAGATACGCAGTATTTT. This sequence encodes CASSFYMPLNTDTQYF.

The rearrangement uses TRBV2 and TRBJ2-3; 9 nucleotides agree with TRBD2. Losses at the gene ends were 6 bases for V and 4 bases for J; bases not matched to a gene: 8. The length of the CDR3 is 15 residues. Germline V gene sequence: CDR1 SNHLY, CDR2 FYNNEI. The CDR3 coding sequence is TGTGCCAGCAGGTACCTGGGACTAGCTGCAGATACGCAGTATTTT. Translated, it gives CASRYLGLAADTQYF.

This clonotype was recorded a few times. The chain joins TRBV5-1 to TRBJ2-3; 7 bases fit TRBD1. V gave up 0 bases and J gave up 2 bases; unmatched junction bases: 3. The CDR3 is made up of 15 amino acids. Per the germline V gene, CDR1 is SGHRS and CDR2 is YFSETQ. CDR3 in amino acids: CASSLAGQITDTQYF. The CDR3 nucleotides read TGCGCCAGCAGCTTGGCGGGACAGATCACAGATACGCAGTATTTT.

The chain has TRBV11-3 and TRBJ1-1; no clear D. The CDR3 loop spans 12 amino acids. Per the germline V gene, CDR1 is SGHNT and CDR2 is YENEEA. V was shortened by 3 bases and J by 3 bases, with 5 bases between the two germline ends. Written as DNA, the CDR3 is TGTGCCAGCAGCTTTAAAGACACTGAAGCTTTCTTT. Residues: CASSFKDTEAFF.

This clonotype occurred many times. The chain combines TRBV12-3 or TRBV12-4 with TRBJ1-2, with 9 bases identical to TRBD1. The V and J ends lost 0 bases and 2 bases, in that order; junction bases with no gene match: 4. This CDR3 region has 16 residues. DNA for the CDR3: TGTGCCAGCAGTTTAGCGGGGACAGGGATCAACTATGGCTACACCTTC. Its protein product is CASSLAGTGINYGYTF.

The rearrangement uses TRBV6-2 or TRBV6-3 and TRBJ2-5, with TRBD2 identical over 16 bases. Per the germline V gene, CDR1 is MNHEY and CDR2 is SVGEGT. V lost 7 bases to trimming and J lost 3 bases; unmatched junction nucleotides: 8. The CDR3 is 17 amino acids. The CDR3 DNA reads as TGTGCCAGCAAACCGGGACTAGCGGGAGGGCCGGAAGAGACCCAGTACTTC. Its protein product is CASKPGLAGGPEETQYF.

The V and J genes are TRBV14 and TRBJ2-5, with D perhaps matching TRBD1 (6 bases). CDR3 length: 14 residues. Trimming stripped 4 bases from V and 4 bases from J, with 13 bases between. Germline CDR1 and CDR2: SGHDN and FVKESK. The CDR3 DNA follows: TGTGCCAGCAGCCTCTATGGGGGCGGAGAGACCCAGTACTTC. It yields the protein CASSLYGGGETQYF.

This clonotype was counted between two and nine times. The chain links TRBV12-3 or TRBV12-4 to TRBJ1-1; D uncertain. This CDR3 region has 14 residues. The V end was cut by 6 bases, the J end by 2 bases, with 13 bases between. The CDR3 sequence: CASSRRTVNTEAFF. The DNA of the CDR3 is TGTGCCAGCAGCAGGAGGACGGTAAACACTGAAGCTTTCTTT.